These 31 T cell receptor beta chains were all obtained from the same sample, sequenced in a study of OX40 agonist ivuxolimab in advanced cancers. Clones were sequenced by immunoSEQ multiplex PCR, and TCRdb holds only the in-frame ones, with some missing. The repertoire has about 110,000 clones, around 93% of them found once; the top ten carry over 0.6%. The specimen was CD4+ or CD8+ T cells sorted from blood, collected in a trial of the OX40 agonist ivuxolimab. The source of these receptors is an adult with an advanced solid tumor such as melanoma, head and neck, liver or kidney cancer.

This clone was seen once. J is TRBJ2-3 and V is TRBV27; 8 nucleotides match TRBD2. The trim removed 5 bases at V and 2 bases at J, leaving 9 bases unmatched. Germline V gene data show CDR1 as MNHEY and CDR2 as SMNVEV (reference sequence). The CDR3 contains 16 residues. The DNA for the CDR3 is TGTGCCAGCAGTCCCATAGCGGGGTATCACACAGATACGCAGTATTTT. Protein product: CASSPIAGYHTDTQYF.

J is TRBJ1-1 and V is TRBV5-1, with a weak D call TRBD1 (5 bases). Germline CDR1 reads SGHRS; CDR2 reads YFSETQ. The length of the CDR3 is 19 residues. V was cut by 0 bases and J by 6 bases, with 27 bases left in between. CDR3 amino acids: CASSLVLGQGSRNWAEAFF. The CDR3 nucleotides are TGCGCCAGCAGCTTGGTCTTGGGCCAGGGAAGCCGAAATTGGGCTGAAGCTTTCTTT.

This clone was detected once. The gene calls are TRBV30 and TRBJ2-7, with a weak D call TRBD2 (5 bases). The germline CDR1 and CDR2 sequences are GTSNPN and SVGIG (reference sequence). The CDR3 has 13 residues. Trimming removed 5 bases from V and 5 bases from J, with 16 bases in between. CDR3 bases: TGTGCCTGGCGGCTAGGGTCCGGGAACGAGCAGTACTTC. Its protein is CAWRLGSGNEQYF.

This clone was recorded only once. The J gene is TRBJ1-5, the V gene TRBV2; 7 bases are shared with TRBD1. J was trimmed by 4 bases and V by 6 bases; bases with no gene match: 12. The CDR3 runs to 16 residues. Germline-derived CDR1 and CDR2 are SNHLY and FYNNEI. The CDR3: CASSRSPSGGNQPQHF. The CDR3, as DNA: TGTGCCAGCAGCCGCTCCCCTTCAGGGGGGAATCAGCCCCAGCATTTT.

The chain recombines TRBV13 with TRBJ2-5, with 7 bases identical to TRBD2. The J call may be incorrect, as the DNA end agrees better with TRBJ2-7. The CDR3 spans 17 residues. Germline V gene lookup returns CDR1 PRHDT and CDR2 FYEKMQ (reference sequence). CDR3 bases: TGTGCCAGCAGCTTAGTAGGGCTAGCGGCCAGCTCCTACGAGCAGTACTTC. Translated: CASSLVGLAASSYEQYF.

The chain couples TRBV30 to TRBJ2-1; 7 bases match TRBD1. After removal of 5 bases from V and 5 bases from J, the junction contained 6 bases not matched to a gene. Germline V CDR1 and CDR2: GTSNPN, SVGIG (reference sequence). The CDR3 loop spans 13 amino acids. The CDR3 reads CAWGQEGDNEQFF. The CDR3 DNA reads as TGTGCCTGGGGACAGGAAGGGGACAATGAGCAGTTCTTC.

CDR3 sequence (DNA): TGTGCCAGCACCAATCCGAGCTCCAGGGGCTCCTACGAGCAGTACTTC. It encodes CASTNPSSRGSYEQYF. The genes are TRBV21-1 and TRBJ2-7; the table assigns TRBD1, which was not confirmed against the DNA. TRBV21-1 is a listed pseudogene. This CDR3 has 16 residues.

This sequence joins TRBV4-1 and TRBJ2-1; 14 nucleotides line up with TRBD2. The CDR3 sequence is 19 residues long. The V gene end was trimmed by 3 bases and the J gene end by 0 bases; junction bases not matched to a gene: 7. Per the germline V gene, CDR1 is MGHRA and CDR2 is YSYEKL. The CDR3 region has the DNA TGCGCCAGCAGCCAGATGGGACTAGCGGGAGTGAGCTCCTACAATGAGCAGTTCTTC. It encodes CASSQMGLAGVSSYNEQFF.

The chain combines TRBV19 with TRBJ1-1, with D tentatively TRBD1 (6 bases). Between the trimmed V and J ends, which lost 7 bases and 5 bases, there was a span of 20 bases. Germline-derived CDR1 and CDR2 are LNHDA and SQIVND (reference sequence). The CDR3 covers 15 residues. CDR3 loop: CASTLRVQGRTEAFF. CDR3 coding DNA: TGTGCCAGTACACTTAGGGTACAGGGTCGGACTGAAGCTTTCTTT.

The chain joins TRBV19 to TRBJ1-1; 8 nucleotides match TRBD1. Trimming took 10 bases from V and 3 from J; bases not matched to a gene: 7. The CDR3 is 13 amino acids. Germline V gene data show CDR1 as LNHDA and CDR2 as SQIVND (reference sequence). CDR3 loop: CATGQGGYTEAFF. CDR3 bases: TGTGCCACTGGACAGGGAGGGTACACTGAAGCTTTCTTT.

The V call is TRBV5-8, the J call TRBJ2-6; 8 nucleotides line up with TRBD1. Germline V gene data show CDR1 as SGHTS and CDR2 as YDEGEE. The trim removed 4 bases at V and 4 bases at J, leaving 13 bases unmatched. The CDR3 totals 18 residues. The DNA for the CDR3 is TGTGCCAGCAGCACGGGACAGGACTGGTCTTACGGGGCCAACGTCCTGACTTTC. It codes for CASSTGQDWSYGANVLTF.

CDR3 coding DNA: TGTGCCAGCAGTGAAACTAGGGGGGTTGGCGCAGATACGCAGTATTTT. Protein sequence: CASSETRGVGADTQYF. This chain links TRBV9 with TRBJ2-3; D assignment may be TRBD1 or TRBD2 (6 bases each). Germline V gene data show CDR1 as SGDLS and CDR2 as YYNGEE. This CDR3 spans 16 amino acids. Trimming took off 5 bases at V and 4 bases at J, with 20 bases between the two ends.

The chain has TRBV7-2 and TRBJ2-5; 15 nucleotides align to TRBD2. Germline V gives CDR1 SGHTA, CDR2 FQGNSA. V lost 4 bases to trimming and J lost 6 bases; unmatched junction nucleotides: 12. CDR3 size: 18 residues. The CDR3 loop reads CASSWTSGGAPSGKTQYF. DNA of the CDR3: TGTGCCAGCAGCTGGACTAGCGGGGGGGCCCCTTCAGGAAAGACCCAGTACTTC.

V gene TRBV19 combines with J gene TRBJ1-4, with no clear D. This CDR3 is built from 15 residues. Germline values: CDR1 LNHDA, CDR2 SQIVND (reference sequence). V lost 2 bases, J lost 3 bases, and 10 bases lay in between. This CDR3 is CASSILRTANEKLFF. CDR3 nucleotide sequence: TGTGCCAGTAGTATACTGAGAACCGCTAATGAAAAACTGTTTTTT.

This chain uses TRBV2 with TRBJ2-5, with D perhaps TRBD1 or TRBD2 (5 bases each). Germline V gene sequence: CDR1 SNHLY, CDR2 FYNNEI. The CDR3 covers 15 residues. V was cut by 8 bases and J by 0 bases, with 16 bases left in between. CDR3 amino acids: CASGQGDQYQETQYF. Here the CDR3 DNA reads TGTGCCAGCGGGCAGGGAGACCAATACCAAGAGACCCAGTACTTC.

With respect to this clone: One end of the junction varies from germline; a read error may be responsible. The CDR3, as DNA: TGTGCTAGCAGCTTAGCGGGGGACTTCAACAATGAGCAGTTCTTC. Protein product: CASSLAGDFNNEQFF. V gene TRBV7-7 combines with J gene TRBJ2-1; 9 bases fit TRBD2. Germline assignment: CDR1 SSHAT and CDR2 FNYEAQ (reference sequence). This CDR3 region has 15 residues.

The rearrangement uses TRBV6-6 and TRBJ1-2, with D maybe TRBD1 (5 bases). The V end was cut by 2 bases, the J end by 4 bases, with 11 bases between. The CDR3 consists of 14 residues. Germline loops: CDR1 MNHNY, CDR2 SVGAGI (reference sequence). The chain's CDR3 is CASSYQPGRYGYTF. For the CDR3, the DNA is TGTGCCAGCAGTTACCAGCCAGGGCGCTATGGCTACACCTTC.

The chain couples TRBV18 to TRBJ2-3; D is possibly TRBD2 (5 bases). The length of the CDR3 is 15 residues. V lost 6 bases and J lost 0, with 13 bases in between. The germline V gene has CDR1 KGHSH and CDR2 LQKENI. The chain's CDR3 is CASSPDLTSTDTQYF. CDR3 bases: TGTGCCAGCTCTCCGGACTTAACTAGCACAGATACGCAGTATTTT.

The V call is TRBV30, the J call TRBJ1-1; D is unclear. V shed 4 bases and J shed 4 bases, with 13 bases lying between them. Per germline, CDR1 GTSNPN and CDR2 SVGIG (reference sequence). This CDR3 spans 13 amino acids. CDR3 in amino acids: CAWKGGFPTEAFF. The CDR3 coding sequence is TGTGCCTGGAAAGGCGGCTTCCCCACTGAAGCTTTCTTT.

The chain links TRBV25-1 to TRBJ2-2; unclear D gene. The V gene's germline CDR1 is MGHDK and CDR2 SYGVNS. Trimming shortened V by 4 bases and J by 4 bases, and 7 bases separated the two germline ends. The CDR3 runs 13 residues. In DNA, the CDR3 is TGTGCCAGCAGTGGGGTGGGCACCGGGGAGCTGTTTTTT. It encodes CASSGVGTGELFF.

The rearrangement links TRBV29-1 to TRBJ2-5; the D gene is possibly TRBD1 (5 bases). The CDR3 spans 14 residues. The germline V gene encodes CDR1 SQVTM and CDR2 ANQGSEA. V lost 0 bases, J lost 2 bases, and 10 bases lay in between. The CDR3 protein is CSVEETGAQETQYF. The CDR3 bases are TGCAGCGTTGAAGAAACAGGTGCACAAGAGACCCAGTACTTC.

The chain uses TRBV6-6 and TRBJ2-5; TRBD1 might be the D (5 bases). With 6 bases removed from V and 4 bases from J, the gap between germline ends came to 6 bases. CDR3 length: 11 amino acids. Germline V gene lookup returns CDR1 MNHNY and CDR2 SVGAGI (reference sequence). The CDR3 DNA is TGTGCCAGCAGAGACAGAGAGACCCAGTACTTC. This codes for CASRDRETQYF.

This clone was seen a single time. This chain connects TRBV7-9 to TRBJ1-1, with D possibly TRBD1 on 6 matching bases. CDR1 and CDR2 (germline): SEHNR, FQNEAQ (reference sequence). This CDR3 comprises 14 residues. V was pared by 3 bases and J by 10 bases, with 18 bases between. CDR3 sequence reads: CASSFGFQGLAAFF. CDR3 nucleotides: TGTGCCAGCAGCTTTGGTTTCCAGGGGCTTGCAGCTTTCTTT.

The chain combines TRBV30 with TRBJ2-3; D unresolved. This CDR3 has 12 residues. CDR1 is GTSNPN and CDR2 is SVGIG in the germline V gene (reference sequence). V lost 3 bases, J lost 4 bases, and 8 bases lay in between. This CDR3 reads CAWREFPDTQYF. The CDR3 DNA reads TGTGCCTGGAGAGAGTTTCCAGATACGCAGTATTTT.

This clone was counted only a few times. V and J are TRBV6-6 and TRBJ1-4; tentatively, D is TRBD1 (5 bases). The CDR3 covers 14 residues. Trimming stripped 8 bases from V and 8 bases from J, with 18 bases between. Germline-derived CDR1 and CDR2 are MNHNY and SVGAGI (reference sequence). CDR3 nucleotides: TGTGCCAGCCGAACTAGGCAGGGTCGGGAAAAACTGTTTTTT. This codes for CASRTRQGREKLFF.

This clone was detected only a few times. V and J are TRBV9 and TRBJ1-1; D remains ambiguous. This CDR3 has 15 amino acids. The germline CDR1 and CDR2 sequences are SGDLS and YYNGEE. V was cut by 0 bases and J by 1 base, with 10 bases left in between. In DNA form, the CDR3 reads TGTGCCAGCAGCGTAGAGTCGTACGCGAACACTGAAGCTTTCTTT. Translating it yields CASSVESYANTEAFF.

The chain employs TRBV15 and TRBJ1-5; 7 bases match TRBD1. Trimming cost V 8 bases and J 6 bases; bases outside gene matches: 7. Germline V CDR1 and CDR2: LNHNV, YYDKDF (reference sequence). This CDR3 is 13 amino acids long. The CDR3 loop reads CATSQGGGQPQHF. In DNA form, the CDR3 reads TGTGCCACCTCTCAGGGGGGGGGTCAGCCCCAGCATTTT.

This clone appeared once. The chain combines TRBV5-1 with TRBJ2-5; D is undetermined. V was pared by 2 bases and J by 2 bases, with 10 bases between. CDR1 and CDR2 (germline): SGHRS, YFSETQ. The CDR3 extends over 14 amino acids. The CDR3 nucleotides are TGCGCCAGCAGCTTATCCGGTACGCAAGAGACCCAGTACTTC. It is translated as CASSLSGTQETQYF.

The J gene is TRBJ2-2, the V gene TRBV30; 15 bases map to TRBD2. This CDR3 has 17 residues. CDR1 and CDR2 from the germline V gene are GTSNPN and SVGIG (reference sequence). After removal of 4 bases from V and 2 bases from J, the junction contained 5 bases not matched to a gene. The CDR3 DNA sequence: TGTGCCTGGACCGGGACTAGCGGGAGGATAAACACCGGGGAGCTGTTTTTT. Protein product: CAWTGTSGRINTGELFF.

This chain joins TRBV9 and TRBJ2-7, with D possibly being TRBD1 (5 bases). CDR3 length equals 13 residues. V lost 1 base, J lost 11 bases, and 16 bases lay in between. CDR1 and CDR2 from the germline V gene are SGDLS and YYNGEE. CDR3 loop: CASSVLDTGQEYF. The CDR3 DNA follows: TGTGCCAGCAGCGTACTAGATACAGGTCAGGAGTACTTC.

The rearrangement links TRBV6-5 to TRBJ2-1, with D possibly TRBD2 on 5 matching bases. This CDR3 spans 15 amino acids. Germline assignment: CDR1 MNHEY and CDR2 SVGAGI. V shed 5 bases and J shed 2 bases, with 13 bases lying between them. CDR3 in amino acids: CASSLDYPTYNEQFF. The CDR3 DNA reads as TGTGCCAGCAGTCTCGACTACCCTACCTACAATGAGCAGTTCTTC.